Below, one T cell receptor beta chain is given with its context. The data were taken from a study of cytomegalovirus exposure and HLA in healthy donors. Primers: 60 Vbeta forward and 13 Jbeta reverse. The method was immunoSEQ multiplex PCR; TCRdb's version includes in-frame clones alone and lacks a portion of them. The table shows approximately 180,000 clones, with roughly 70% occurring only once. This CDR3 comprises 12 residues. V was clipped by 2 bases and J by 13 bases, with 12 bases between them. Germline V gene lookup returns CDR1 MDHEN and CDR2 SYDVKM. The origin of this receptor is a male donor in good health and CMV-seronegative. The sequenced sample consisted of PBMCs. The V gene is TRBV28, the J gene TRBJ2-1, with D possibly matching TRBD2 (5 bases). CDR3 nucleotide sequence: TGTGCCAGCAGTTTAGGCTACGGGAAACAGTTCTTC. Its protein product is CASSLGYGKQFF.